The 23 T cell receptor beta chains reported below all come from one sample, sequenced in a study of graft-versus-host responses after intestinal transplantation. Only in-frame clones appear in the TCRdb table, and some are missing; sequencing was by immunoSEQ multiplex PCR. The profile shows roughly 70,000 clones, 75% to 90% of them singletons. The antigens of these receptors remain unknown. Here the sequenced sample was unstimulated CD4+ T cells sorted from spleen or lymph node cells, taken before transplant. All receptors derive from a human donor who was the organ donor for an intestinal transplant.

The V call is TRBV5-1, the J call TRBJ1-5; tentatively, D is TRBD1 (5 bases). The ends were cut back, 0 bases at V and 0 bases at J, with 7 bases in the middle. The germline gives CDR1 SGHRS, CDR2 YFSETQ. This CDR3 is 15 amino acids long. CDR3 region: CASSLGDYSNQPQHF. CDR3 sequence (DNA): TGCGCCAGCAGCTTGGGGGACTATAGCAATCAGCCCCAGCATTTT.

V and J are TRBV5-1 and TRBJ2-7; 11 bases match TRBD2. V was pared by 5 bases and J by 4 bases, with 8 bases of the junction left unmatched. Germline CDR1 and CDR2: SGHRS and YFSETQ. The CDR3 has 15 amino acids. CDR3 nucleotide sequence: TGCGCCAGCAGGCCCGGGACTAGCGGATTTTACGAGCAGTACGTC. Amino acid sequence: CASRPGTSGFYEQYV.

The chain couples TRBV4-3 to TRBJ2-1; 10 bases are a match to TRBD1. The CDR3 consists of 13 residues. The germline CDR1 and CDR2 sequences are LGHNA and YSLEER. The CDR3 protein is CADGDRGYNEQFF. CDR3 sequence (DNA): TGCGCAGACGGGGACAGGGGATACAATGAGCAGTTCTTC.

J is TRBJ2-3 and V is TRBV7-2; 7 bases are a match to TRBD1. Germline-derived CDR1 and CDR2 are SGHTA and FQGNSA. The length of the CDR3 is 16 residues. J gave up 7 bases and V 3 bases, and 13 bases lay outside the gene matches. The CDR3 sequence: CASSFDRVGATHTQYF. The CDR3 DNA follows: TGTGCCAGCAGCTTCGACAGGGTAGGAGCCACTCATACGCAGTATTTT. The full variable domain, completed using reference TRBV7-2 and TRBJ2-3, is GAGVSQSPSNKVTEKGKDVELRCDPISGHTALYWYRQSLGQGLEFLIYFQGNSAPDKSGLPSDRFSAERTGGSVSTLTIQRTQQEDSAVYLCASSFDRVGATHTQYFGPGTRLTVL.

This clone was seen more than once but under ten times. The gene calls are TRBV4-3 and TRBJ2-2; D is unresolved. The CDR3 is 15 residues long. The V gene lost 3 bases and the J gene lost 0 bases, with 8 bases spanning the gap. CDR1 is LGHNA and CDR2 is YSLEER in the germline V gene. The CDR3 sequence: CASSHYISNTGELFF. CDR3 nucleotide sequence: TGCGCCAGCAGCCATTACATTTCGAACACCGGGGAGCTGTTTTTT.

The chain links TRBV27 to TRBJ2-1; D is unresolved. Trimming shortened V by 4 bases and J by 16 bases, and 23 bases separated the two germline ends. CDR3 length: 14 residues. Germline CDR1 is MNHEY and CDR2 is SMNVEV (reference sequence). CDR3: CASSSNRVPQSLFF. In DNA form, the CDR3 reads TGTGCCAGCAGTTCAAACCGGGTCCCCCAGTCCCTTTTCTTC.

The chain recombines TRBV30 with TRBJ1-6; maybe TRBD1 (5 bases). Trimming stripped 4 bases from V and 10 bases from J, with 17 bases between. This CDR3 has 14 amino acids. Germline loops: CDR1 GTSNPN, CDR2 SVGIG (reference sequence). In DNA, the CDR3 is TGTGCCTGGAAATCAGGGCCCCTAGGGTCACCCCTCCACTTT. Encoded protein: CAWKSGPLGSPLHF.

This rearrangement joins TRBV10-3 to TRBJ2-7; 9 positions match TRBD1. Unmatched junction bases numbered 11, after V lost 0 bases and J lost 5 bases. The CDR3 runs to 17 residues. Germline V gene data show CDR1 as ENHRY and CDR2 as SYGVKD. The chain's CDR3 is CAISESRRTGVTNEQYV. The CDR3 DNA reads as TGTGCCATCAGTGAGTCGCGGCGGACAGGGGTAACTAACGAGCAGTACGTC.

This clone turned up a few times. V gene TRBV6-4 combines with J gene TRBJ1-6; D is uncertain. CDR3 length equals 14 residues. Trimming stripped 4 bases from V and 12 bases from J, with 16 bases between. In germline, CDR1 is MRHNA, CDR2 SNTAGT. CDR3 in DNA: TGTGCCAGCAGTGTGCCATTCTTCCCGGGACCCCTCCACTTT. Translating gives CASSVPFFPGPLHF.

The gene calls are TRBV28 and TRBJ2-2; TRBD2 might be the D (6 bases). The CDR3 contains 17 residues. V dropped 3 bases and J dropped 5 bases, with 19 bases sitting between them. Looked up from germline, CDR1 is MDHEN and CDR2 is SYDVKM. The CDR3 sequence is CASSLSGSLGGTGELFF. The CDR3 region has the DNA TGTGCCAGCAGTTTGAGTGGTTCTTTGGGGGGAACCGGGGAGCTGTTTTTT.

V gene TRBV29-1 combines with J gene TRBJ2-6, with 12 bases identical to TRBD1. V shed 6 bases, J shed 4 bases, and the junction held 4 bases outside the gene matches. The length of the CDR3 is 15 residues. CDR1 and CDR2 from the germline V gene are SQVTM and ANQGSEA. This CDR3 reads CSVGTGGVGANVLTF. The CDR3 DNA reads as TGCAGCGTCGGGACAGGGGGCGTAGGGGCCAACGTCCTGACTTTC.

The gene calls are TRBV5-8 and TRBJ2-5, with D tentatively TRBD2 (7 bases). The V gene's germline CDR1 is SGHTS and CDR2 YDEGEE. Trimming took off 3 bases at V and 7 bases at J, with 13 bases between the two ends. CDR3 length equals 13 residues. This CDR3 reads CASSSGGRGTQYF. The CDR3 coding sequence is TGTGCCAGCAGCTCGGGGGGCCGGGGGACCCAGTACTTC.

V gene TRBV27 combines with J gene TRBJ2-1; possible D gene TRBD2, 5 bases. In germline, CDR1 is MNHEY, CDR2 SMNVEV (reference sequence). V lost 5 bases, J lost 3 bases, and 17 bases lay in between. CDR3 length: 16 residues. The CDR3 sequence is CASSPKTSGYYNEQFF. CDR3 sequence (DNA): TGTGCCAGCAGTCCCAAAACTAGTGGCTACTACAATGAGCAGTTCTTC.

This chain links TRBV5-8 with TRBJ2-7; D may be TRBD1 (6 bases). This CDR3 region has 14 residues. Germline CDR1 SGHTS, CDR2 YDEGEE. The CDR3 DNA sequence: TGTTTCTCGTGGAGAGGGGGAAGGACCTACGAGCAGTACGTC. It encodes CFSWRGGRTYEQYV.

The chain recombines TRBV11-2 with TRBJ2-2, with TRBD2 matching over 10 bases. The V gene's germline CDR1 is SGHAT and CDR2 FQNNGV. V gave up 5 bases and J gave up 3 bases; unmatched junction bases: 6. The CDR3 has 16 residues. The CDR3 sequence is CASSISGGPYTGELFF. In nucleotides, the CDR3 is TGTGCCAGCAGCATTAGCGGGGGGCCCTACACCGGGGAGCTGTTTTTT.

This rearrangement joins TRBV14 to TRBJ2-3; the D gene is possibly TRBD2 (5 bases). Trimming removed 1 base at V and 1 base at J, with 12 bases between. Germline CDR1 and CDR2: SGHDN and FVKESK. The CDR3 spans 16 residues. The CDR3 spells CASSQVSSHRTDTQYF. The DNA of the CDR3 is TGTGCCAGCAGCCAAGTGTCTAGCCACCGCACAGATACGCAGTATTTT.

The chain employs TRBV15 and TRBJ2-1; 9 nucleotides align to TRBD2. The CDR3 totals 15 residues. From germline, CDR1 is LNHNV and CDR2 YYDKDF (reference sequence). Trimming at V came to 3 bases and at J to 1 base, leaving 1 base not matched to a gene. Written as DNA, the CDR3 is TGTGCCACCAGCAGGAGCGGGGGGTCCTACAATGAGCAGTTCTTC. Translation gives CATSRSGGSYNEQFF. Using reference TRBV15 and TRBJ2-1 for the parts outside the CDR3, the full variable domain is DAMVIQNPRYQVTQFGKPVTLSCSQTLNHNVMYWYQQKSSQAPKLLFHYYDKDFNNEADTPDNFQSRRPNTSFCFLDIRSPGLGDTAMYLCATSRSGGSYNEQFFGPGTRLTVL.

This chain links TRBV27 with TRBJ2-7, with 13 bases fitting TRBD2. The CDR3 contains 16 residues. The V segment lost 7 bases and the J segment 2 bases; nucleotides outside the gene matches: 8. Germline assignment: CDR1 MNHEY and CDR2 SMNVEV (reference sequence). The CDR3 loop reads CASKRLAGGLPYEQYV. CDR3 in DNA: TGTGCCAGCAAGAGACTAGCGGGGGGCCTACCCTACGAGCAGTACGTC.

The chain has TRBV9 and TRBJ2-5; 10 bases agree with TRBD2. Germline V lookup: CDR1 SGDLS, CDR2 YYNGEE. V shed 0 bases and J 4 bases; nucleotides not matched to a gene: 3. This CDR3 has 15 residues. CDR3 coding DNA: TGTGCCAGCAGCGTAGGTCTAGCGGGGGCAGAGACCCAGTACTTC. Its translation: CASSVGLAGAETQYF.

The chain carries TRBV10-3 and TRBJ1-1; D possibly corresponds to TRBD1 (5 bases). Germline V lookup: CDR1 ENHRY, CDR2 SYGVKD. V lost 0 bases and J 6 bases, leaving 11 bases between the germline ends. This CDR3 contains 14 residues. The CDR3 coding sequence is TGTGCCATCAGTGAGTCGACAGACTGGGCTGAAGCTTTCTTT. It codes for CAISESTDWAEAFF.

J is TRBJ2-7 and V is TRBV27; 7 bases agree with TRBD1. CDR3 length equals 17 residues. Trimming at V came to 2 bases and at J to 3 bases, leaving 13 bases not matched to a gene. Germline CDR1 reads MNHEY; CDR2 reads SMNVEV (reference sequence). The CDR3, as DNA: TGTGCCAGCAGTTTACCCGGGCCCGGGGACAGAAGCTACGAGCAGTACGTC. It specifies CASSLPGPGDRSYEQYV.

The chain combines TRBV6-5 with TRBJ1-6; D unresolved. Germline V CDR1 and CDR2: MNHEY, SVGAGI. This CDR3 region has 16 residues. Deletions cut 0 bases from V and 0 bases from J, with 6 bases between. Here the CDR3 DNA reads TGTGCCAGCAGTTACTCGGCAAACTCCTATAATTCACCCCTCCACTTT. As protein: CASSYSANSYNSPLHF.

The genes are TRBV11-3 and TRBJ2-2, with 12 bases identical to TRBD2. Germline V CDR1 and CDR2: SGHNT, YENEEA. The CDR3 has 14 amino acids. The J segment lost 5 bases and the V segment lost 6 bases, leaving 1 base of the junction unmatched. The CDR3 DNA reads TGTGCCAGCAGTACTAGCGGGGGGACCGGGGAGCTGTTTTTT. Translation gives CASSTSGGTGELFF.